The clone carrying this TCR beta chain was seen a single time. Its specificity is unknown. The repertoire was sequenced with immunoSEQ multiplex PCR; TCRdb's copy has only in-frame clones and lacks some. The sample gives around 27,000 clones, about two thirds of which show up once; 45% to 60% is in the top ten. CDR1 and CDR2 from the germline V gene are SGHDT and YYEEEE. V dropped 4 bases and J dropped 1; count of bases not matched to a gene: 11. The CDR3 is made up of 17 amino acids. The data stem from a study of cytotoxic CD8 clonotypes in ibrutinib-treated CLL. Study-wide background: Response samples were taken after a median of approximately 11 months on treatment, range 6 to 36.

Findings of the study overall: Public clonotypes, rarely seen, contracted or held steady on treatment. Ibrutinib response saw clonality rise, and progression saw it return toward baseline.

This material consisted of PBMCs, taken at disease progression, from a patient treated with ibrutinib. This clonotype was sampled from a human donor with chronic lymphocytic leukemia. V is TRBV5-6 and J is TRBJ2-3; 8 positions match TRBD1. CDR3 sequence (DNA): TGTGCCAGCAGCCGACTACTCGGACAGGGCGGCACAGATACGCAGTATTTT. This gives the protein CASSRLLGQGGTDTQYF.